One sample yielded the 26 T cell receptor beta chains listed below, sequenced in a study of identical twins listed by TCRdb under 2016. The method behind the library was 5' RACE. Sequencer: Illumina HiSeq 2000. In-frame beta chains were kept once TCRdb had trimmed the public reads at Q25 with fastp and called clones with MiXCR. CDR3 protein duplicates are merged, each entry listing the most common genes and DNA. The sample table shows about 240,000 distinct CDR3 sequences, and 8% to 11% are seen once. The ten largest make up about 9% of the sample. Sequencing input: memory T cells sorted from blood. According to the study, the label for this sample's cell subset or site signals: CD45RO+ enriched T cells. These receptors all come from a man aged 45-65 years in good health.

This clonotype occurred a few times. This may be a read error, as it is one base from a much larger clone. This chain joins TRBV5-1 and TRBJ2-1, with D unresolved. In germline, CDR1 is SGHRS, CDR2 YFSETQ. CDR3 length equals 13 residues. V lost 0 bases to trimming and J lost 7 bases, with 8 bases between them. The CDR3 here is CASSLGTINEQFF. CDR3 bases: TGCGCCAGCAGCTTGGGGACCATTAATGAGCAGTTCTTC.

This clonotype was observed a few times. V gene TRBV6-2 or TRBV6-3 combines with J gene TRBJ2-1; D is unresolved. This CDR3 is built from 12 residues. In germline, CDR1 is MNHEY, CDR2 SVGEGT. Trimming left V 2 bases short and J 8 bases short, with 7 bases between. Written as DNA, the CDR3 is TGTGCCAGCAGTTACCTCCTGGATGAGCAGTTCTTC. Translated, it gives CASSYLLDEQFF.

This clonotype was recorded at least ten times. This chain connects TRBV12-3 or TRBV12-4 to TRBJ2-7; TRBD1 might be the D (5 bases). This CDR3 has 13 amino acids. V was pared by 6 bases and J by 0 bases, with 9 bases between. Written as DNA, the CDR3 is TGTGCCAGCAGCCCACAGGTCTCCTACGAGCAGTACTTC. Protein: CASSPQVSYEQYF.

The chain combines TRBV29-1 with TRBJ1-5; no clear D gene. Between the trimmed V and J ends, which lost 4 bases and 4 bases, there was a span of 11 bases. This CDR3 is built from 13 residues. The germline V gene encodes CDR1 SQVTM and CDR2 ANQGSEA. The CDR3 bases are TGCAGCGTTGTTTTGGCGGAGAATCAGCCCCAGCATTTT. This gives the protein CSVVLAENQPQHF. The full variable domain, its missing parts supplied by reference TRBV29-1 and TRBJ1-5, is SAVISQKPSRDICQRGTSLTIQCQVDSQVTMMFWYRQQPGQSLTLIATANQGSEATYESGFVIDKFPISRPNLTFSTLTVSNMSPEDSSIYLCSVVLAENQPQHFGDGTRLSIL.

This clonotype was observed at least ten times. The junction differs from germline at one of its ends, possibly a read error. The rearrangement links TRBV20-1 to TRBJ2-7, with D possibly matching TRBD2 (5 bases). The length of the CDR3 is 12 residues. Germline lookup yields CDR1 DFQATT and CDR2 SNEGSKA (reference sequence). The CDR3 loop reads CSARPELDSRHF. In nucleotides, the CDR3 is TGCAGTGCTAGGCCTGAACTAGATTCGCGACACTTC.

The chain has TRBV12-3 or TRBV12-4 and TRBJ2-1; D not resolved. The CDR3 is 13 residues long. Between the trimmed V and J ends, which lost 2 bases and 10 bases, there was a span of 12 bases. CDR3 protein: CASSLSGGGEQFF. The CDR3 bases are TGTGCCAGCAGTTTATCTGGCGGTGGGGAGCAGTTCTTC.

The chain uses TRBV19 and TRBJ1-5; D gene uncertain. V lost 6 bases and J 7 bases, leaving 10 bases between the germline ends. CDR3 size: 12 residues. Germline loops: CDR1 LNHDA, CDR2 SQIVND (reference sequence). In DNA form, the CDR3 reads TGTGCCAGTAGCCCGGATAGACAGCCCCAGCATTTT. It yields the protein CASSPDRQPQHF.

The chain combines TRBV11-2 with TRBJ2-3; perhaps TRBD1 as D (6 bases). CDR1 SGHAT and CDR2 FQNNGV come from the germline V gene. V was cut by 4 bases and J by 2 bases, with 19 bases left in between. There are 17 residues in the CDR3. The CDR3 region is CASSYLTGHTSTDTQYF. CDR3 DNA sequence: TGTGCCAGCAGCTACCTGACAGGTCACACCTCCACAGATACGCAGTATTTT.

This clonotype was seen at least ten times. The V and J genes are TRBV20-1 and TRBJ2-1, with 9 bases identical to TRBD1. The CDR3 is 15 amino acids. The germline V gene has CDR1 DFQATT and CDR2 SNEGSKA (reference sequence). Trimming took 7 bases from V and 3 from J; bases not matched to a gene: 10. CDR3 coding DNA: TGCAGTGGGCGGACAGGGGAAACAAGCTACAATGAGCAGTTCTTC. It encodes CSGRTGETSYNEQFF.

At least ten counts were recorded for this clonotype. The genes are TRBV20-1 and TRBJ1-4; 9 bases align to TRBD1. Germline V gene data show CDR1 as DFQATT and CDR2 as SNEGSKA (reference sequence). With V trimmed by 2 bases and J by 6 bases, 4 bases remained unmatched. The CDR3 contains 14 residues. CDR3: CSARLRQGDEKLFF. The CDR3 DNA reads TGCAGTGCTAGATTGCGACAGGGGGATGAAAAACTGTTTTTT.

This clonotype occurred a few times. The rearrangement joins TRBV9 to TRBJ2-2; 13 bases match TRBD2. V lost 4 bases to trimming and J lost 5 bases; unmatched junction nucleotides: 5. The CDR3 length is 16 residues. Per the germline V gene, CDR1 is SGDLS and CDR2 is YYNGEE. CDR3 nucleotides: TGTGCCAGCAGCCCCGGGACTAGCGGGACTACCGGGGAGCTGTTTTTT. It translates to CASSPGTSGTTGELFF.

The chain links TRBV5-1 to TRBJ1-2, with 10 bases that match TRBD1. The junction had 6 bases not matched to a gene; V was cut back by 4 bases and J by 3 bases. In germline, CDR1 is SGHRS, CDR2 YFSETQ. The CDR3 consists of 15 residues. The CDR3 nucleotides read TGCGCCAGCAGCACCGGGACAGGGGTTTACTATGGCTACACCTTC. Translation gives CASSTGTGVYYGYTF.

This clonotype was recorded at least ten times. The CDR3 loop reads CASSLWRGQTDEQYF. Written as DNA, the CDR3 is TGTGCCAGCAGCTTATGGAGAGGACAGACTGACGAGCAGTACTTC. This chain joins TRBV7-8 and TRBJ2-7; tentative D call: TRBD1 (6 bases). Germline CDR1 and CDR2: SGHVS and FQNEAQ. The CDR3 is 15 residues long. Trimming removed 2 bases from V and 5 bases from J, with 16 bases in between. The variable domain in full, with the rest retrieved from reference TRBV7-8 and TRBJ2-7, is GAGVSQSPRYKVAKRGQDVALRCDPISGHVSLFWYQQALGQGPEFLTYFQNEAQLDKSGLPSDRFFAERPEGSVSTLKIQRTQQEDSAVYLCASSLWRGQTDEQYFGPGTRLTVT.

This clonotype was detected many times. The rearrangement uses TRBV7-9 and TRBJ2-5; 8 nucleotides match TRBD1. The CDR3 consists of 15 residues. The V gene's germline CDR1 is SEHNR and CDR2 FQNEAQ (reference sequence). Germline trimming cut 3 bases from V and 2 bases from J; bases unmatched to any gene: 5. The CDR3 nucleotides read TGTGCCAGCAGCTTTGGACAGGGTCGGCAAGAGACCCAGTACTTC. It is translated as CASSFGQGRQETQYF.

Judged by abundance, this clonotype is medium-sized. The CDR3 loop is CASSQDPEGWETQYF. The CDR3 DNA reads TGTGCCAGCAGCCAAGATCCTGAGGGTTGGGAGACCCAGTACTTC. The V call is TRBV3-1, the J call TRBJ2-5, with TRBD2 as a possible D gene (5 bases). With 0 bases removed from V and 5 bases from J, the gap between germline ends came to 13 bases. Per the germline V gene, CDR1 is LGHDT and CDR2 is YNNKEL (reference sequence). CDR3 length equals 15 residues.

J is TRBJ2-7 and V is TRBV6-5, with D possibly TRBD1 on 5 matching bases. CDR3 length: 15 amino acids. Trimming cost V 0 bases and J 4 bases, with 13 bases left between them. Germline lookup yields CDR1 MNHEY and CDR2 SVGAGI. DNA for the CDR3: TGTGCCAGCAGTTACTCGTCAGGGTTTCTGTACGAGCAGTACTTC. It specifies CASSYSSGFLYEQYF.

This clonotype was seen many times. The J gene is TRBJ2-6, the V gene TRBV9; D unresolved. CDR3 length: 14 residues. The V gene's germline CDR1 is SGDLS and CDR2 YYNGEE. V lost 1 base to trimming and J lost 2 bases, with 4 bases between them. Here the CDR3 DNA reads TGTGCCAGCAGCGTATTAGCTGGGGCCAACGTCCTGACTTTC. Translation gives CASSVLAGANVLTF.

This sequence joins TRBV28 and TRBJ2-1; 7 nucleotides agree with TRBD2. The germline V gene encodes CDR1 MDHEN and CDR2 SYDVKM. With V trimmed by 1 base and J by 6 bases, 6 bases remained unmatched. The CDR3 has 15 amino acids. The CDR3 sequence is CASSLFGREINEQFF. The CDR3 nucleotides are TGTGCCAGCAGTTTATTCGGGCGGGAGATCAATGAGCAGTTCTTC.

The chain recombines TRBV12-3 or TRBV12-4 with TRBJ1-6; the D is unclear. The CDR3 totals 14 residues. Trimming cost V 3 bases and J 7 bases, with 10 bases left between them. CDR3 bases: TGTGCCAGCAGTTTTCGGGGTAACAATTCACCCCTCCACTTT. As protein: CASSFRGNNSPLHF.

This clonotype was recorded at least ten times. This chain joins TRBV3-1 and TRBJ2-1, with D hard to call. Germline V lookup: CDR1 LGHDT, CDR2 YNNKEL (reference sequence). The CDR3 has 11 residues. V dropped 2 bases and J dropped 9 bases, with 5 bases sitting between them. CDR3 region: CASSQYIEQFF. CDR3 bases: TGTGCCAGCAGCCAATATATTGAGCAGTTCTTC.

This clonotype was counted at least ten times. The chain is built from TRBV5-1 and TRBJ1-1, with D perhaps TRBD1 (6 bases). The CDR3 spans 13 residues. Germline lookup yields CDR1 SGHRS and CDR2 YFSETQ. V lost 6 bases, J lost 0 bases, and 9 bases lay in between. The CDR3: CASTQGLNTEAFF. In DNA form, the CDR3 reads TGCGCCAGCACACAGGGCTTGAACACTGAAGCTTTCTTT.

This clonotype was detected ten times or more. The rearrangement links TRBV20-1 to TRBJ2-1; TRBD2 matches at 10 bases. This CDR3 contains 18 residues. V trimming: 4 bases; J trimming: 6 bases; junction bases outside the gene matches: 18. CDR1 is DFQATT and CDR2 is SNEGSKA in the germline V gene (reference sequence). CDR3 residues: CSATDHEREGRRINEQFF. The CDR3 bases are TGCAGTGCTACCGACCATGAGCGGGAGGGGCGACGGATCAATGAGCAGTTCTTC.

This clonotype has only a few counts. The V call is TRBV30, the J call TRBJ2-6; 11 nucleotides line up with TRBD2. CDR1 is GTSNPN and CDR2 is SVGIG in the germline V gene (reference sequence). V gave up 4 bases and J gave up 0 bases; unmatched junction bases: 11. The CDR3 is made up of 19 amino acids. The CDR3 is CAWTAYSGTSGSGANVLTF. CDR3 nucleotide sequence: TGTGCCTGGACCGCTTACTCTGGGACTAGCGGCTCTGGGGCCAACGTCCTGACTTTC.

This clonotype was observed at least ten times. The genes are TRBV30 and TRBJ1-5; 9 bases line up with TRBD1. CDR1 and CDR2 (germline): GTSNPN, SVGIG (reference sequence). The trim removed 0 bases at V and 6 bases at J, leaving 3 bases unmatched. CDR3 size: 14 residues. CDR3 DNA sequence: TGTGCCTGGAGTGTGGGACAGGGTGGTCAGCCCCAGCATTTT. Translated: CAWSVGQGGQPQHF.

The gene calls are TRBV5-6 and TRBJ2-3; 12 positions match TRBD2. The germline V gene encodes CDR1 SGHDT and CDR2 YYEEEE. The CDR3 is 18 residues long. With 1 base clipped from V and 4 bases from J, the junction kept 10 bases outside the gene matches. In DNA, the CDR3 is TGTGCCAGCAGCTTGTATGGAGTGACTAGCGGGAGTTCAGATACGCAGTATTTT. Translating it yields CASSLYGVTSGSSDTQYF.

This clonotype was seen many times. This chain joins TRBV6-1 and TRBJ2-5; 7 bases match TRBD1. CDR3 length equals 13 residues. Germline V gene data show CDR1 as MNHNS and CDR2 as SASEGT. Losses at the gene ends were 6 bases for V and 2 bases for J; bases not matched to a gene: 3. The CDR3 loop is CASRTGVQETQYF. The CDR3 DNA is TGTGCCAGCAGAACAGGGGTTCAAGAGACCCAGTACTTC.